One sample yielded the 30 T cell receptor beta chains listed below, sequenced in a study of response to subunit inactivated influenza vaccine. TCRdb processed the RT-PCR reads anew with MiXCR; each CDR3 protein has one entry. This table holds under 200,000 distinct CDR3 sequences, approximately 11% found once. The sample here was CD8+ T cells sorted from PBMCs, taken less than 25 months after vaccination. The source of these receptors is a man aged 50 to 75 who received an inactivated influenza vaccine.

This clonotype showed up many times. The V call is TRBV5-4, the J call TRBJ2-1; the D gene is possibly TRBD2 (5 bases). The CDR3 length is 12 residues. The V gene's germline CDR1 is SGHNT and CDR2 YYREEE (reference sequence). Trimming stripped 0 bases from V and 9 bases from J, with 7 bases between. CDR3 sequence reads: CASSLGRIEQFF. CDR3 sequence (DNA): TGTGCCAGCAGCTTGGGGAGGATTGAGCAGTTCTTC.

This clonotype came up many times. This chain uses TRBV7-2 with TRBJ2-1; D is undetermined. CDR1 and CDR2 from the germline V gene are SGHTA and FQGNSA. The CDR3 extends over 14 amino acids. Trimming shortened V by 4 bases and J by 4 bases, and 11 bases separated the two germline ends. This CDR3 is CASSSFSNYNEQFF. In nucleotides, the CDR3 is TGTGCCAGCAGCTCTTTTTCCAATTACAATGAGCAGTTCTTC.

This clonotype has ten or more counts. This chain links TRBV25-1 with TRBJ2-3; D gene ambiguous. The germline CDR1 and CDR2 sequences are MGHDK and SYGVNS. There are 11 residues in the CDR3. Trimming pared 6 bases from V and 5 bases from J, leaving 6 bases between. The DNA of the CDR3 is TGTGCCAGCAGCCCGAGAGATACGCAGTATTTT. Amino acids: CASSPRDTQYF.

This clonotype was recorded at least ten times. CDR3 in DNA: TGCGCCAGCAGCTTGGCGGGGGGCGCAGAGACCCAGTACTTC. The encoded protein is CASSLAGGAETQYF. The chain employs TRBV5-1 and TRBJ2-5, with a weak D call TRBD2 (7 bases). CDR1 and CDR2 (germline): SGHRS, YFSETQ. This CDR3 contains 14 residues. Trimming took 0 bases from V and 4 from J, leaving 10 bases between them.

This clonotype turned up a few times. The chain links TRBV12-3 or TRBV12-4 to TRBJ2-7; D gene ambiguous. The length of the CDR3 is 16 residues. Trimming removed 1 base from V and 2 bases from J, with 15 bases in between. CDR3 amino acids: CASSLGARVSAYEQYF. CDR3 in DNA: TGTGCCAGCAGTTTAGGCGCCCGGGTATCCGCCTACGAGCAGTACTTC.

In this sample, this clonotype turned up a few times. V gene TRBV20-1 combines with J gene TRBJ2-7, with a tentative D call TRBD2 (5 bases). There are 12 residues in the CDR3. Germline values: CDR1 DFQATT, CDR2 SNEGSKA (reference sequence). Trimming left V 4 bases short and J 2 bases short, with 9 bases between. The CDR3 nucleotides are TGCAGTGCTAAGAGCGGAACCTACGAGCAGTACTTC. Its translation is CSAKSGTYEQYF.

The chain has TRBV14 and TRBJ2-7; no clear D. Germline assignment: CDR1 SGHDN and CDR2 FVKESK. This CDR3 is built from 11 residues. Trimming left V 6 bases short and J 11 bases short, with 14 bases between. CDR3 amino acids: CASSVGRIKYF. CDR3 in DNA: TGTGCCAGCAGTGTGGGAAGAATCAAGTACTTC.

This clonotype was counted between two and nine times. This sequence joins TRBV20-1 and TRBJ2-2; TRBD2 aligns across 9 bases. Germline V lookup: CDR1 DFQATT, CDR2 SNEGSKA (reference sequence). The CDR3 runs 17 residues. Trimming took 4 bases from V and 7 from J; bases not matched to a gene: 16. The CDR3 reads CSAIPSGRPRGDGELFF. CDR3 DNA sequence: TGCAGTGCTATTCCCAGCGGGAGGCCCCGCGGGGACGGGGAGCTGTTTTTT.

This clonotype showed up just a few times. Here the CDR3 reads CATSRGRSVSTDTQYF. In nucleotides, the CDR3 is TGTGCCACCAGCAGGGGAAGGTCCGTAAGCACAGATACGCAGTATTTT. The rearrangement uses TRBV15 and TRBJ2-3; D uncertain. The V end was cut by 3 bases, the J end by 0 bases, with 13 bases between. The germline gives CDR1 LNHNV, CDR2 YYDKDF (reference sequence). CDR3 length: 16 residues. The full variable domain, rest sourced from reference TRBV15 and TRBJ2-3, is DAMVIQNPRYQVTQFGKPVTLSCSQTLNHNVMYWYQQKSSQAPKLLFHYYDKDFNNEADTPDNFQSRRPNTSFCFLDIRSPGLGDTAMYLCATSRGRSVSTDTQYFGPGTRLTVL.

There are a few counts of this clonotype. The chain joins TRBV4-2 to TRBJ2-7, with D perhaps matching TRBD2 (6 bases). The V and J ends lost 4 bases and 0 bases respectively, with 16 bases between them. CDR1 and CDR2 (germline): LGHNA, YNFKEQ. The CDR3 length is 16 residues. The CDR3, as DNA: TGTGCCAGCAGCCCCCTGGGTAGCGGAACCTCCTACGAGCAGTACTTC. Protein product: CASSPLGSGTSYEQYF.

This clonotype was counted many times. This chain joins TRBV6-1 and TRBJ2-3, with 11 bases identical to TRBD2. V lost 5 bases, J lost 2 bases, and 6 bases stayed unmatched. Per germline, CDR1 MNHNS and CDR2 SASEGT. This CDR3 region has 16 residues. CDR3 nucleotides: TGTGCCAGCAGTAGTCTAGCGGGAGGTCTCACAGATACGCAGTATTTT. This sequence encodes CASSSLAGGLTDTQYF.

The rearrangement uses TRBV4-3 and TRBJ2-2, with D possibly called TRBD1 or TRBD2 (5 bases each). The germline gives CDR1 LGHNA, CDR2 YSLEER. CDR3 length: 17 residues. V was clipped by 2 bases and J by 6 bases, with 19 bases between them. CDR3 DNA: TGCGCCAGCAGCCAACGTGAGGGGTCGACCGGGGCCGGGGAGCTGTTTTTT. Amino acid sequence: CASSQREGSTGAGELFF.

V usage is TRBV20-1 and J usage is TRBJ1-3; 10 positions match TRBD1. V shed 4 bases, J shed 2 bases, and the junction held 5 bases outside the gene matches. This CDR3 is 15 amino acids long. CDR1 DFQATT and CDR2 SNEGSKA come from the germline V gene (reference sequence). DNA of the CDR3: TGCAGTGCTAAGCGACAGGGGGCAACTGGAAACACCATATATTTT. It encodes CSAKRQGATGNTIYF.

This clonotype was detected only a few times. This chain links TRBV28 with TRBJ1-2; possibly TRBD1 for D (5 bases). This CDR3 has 15 residues. The V end lost 2 bases, the J end lost 4 bases, and 14 bases lay between the germline ends. The germline V gene encodes CDR1 MDHEN and CDR2 SYDVKM. The CDR3 nucleotides are TGTGCCAGCAGTTTAGAGGGGCAGGGTCTCTATGGCTACACCTTC. Its protein is CASSLEGQGLYGYTF.

This clonotype was seen ten or more times. V is TRBV7-8 and J is TRBJ2-3; D unresolved. This CDR3 is built from 16 residues. Germline CDR1 is SGHVS and CDR2 is FQNEAQ. Trimming removed 2 bases at V and 0 bases at J, with 12 bases between. The CDR3 coding sequence is TGTGCCAGCAGCTTAAGCGAGTCTACTAGCACAGATACGCAGTATTTT. Amino acids: CASSLSESTSTDTQYF. Full variable domain (rest looked up from reference TRBV7-8 and TRBJ2-3): GAGVSQSPRYKVAKRGQDVALRCDPISGHVSLFWYQQALGQGPEFLTYFQNEAQLDKSGLPSDRFFAERPEGSVSTLKIQRTQQEDSAVYLCASSLSESTSTDTQYFGPGTRLTVL.

The chain links TRBV7-2 to TRBJ1-1, with 7 bases aligning to TRBD1. Germline V gene lookup returns CDR1 SGHTA and CDR2 FQGNSA. This CDR3 region has 14 residues. After removal of 5 bases from V and 11 bases from J, the junction contained 14 bases not matched to a gene. CDR3 amino acids: CASSNPGGGLGAFF. The CDR3 bases are TGTGCCAGCAGCAACCCAGGGGGTGGACTGGGGGCTTTCTTT.

A few counts support this clonotype. V is TRBV7-6 and J is TRBJ2-1; D call uncertain. The CDR3 length is 17 residues. Germline V gene sequence: CDR1 SGHVS, CDR2 FNYEAQ. V was trimmed by 5 bases and J by 2 bases, leaving 19 bases between them. DNA of the CDR3: TGTGCCAGCAGCCCTAGGCTGGAGCTGGGCCCCTACAATGAGCAGTTCTTC. Protein sequence: CASSPRLELGPYNEQFF.

This clonotype was seen a few times. This chain joins TRBV27 and TRBJ2-7; 8 bases align to TRBD1. CDR1 and CDR2 (germline): MNHEY, SMNVEV (reference sequence). V shed 5 bases, J shed 2 bases, and the junction held 11 bases outside the gene matches. This CDR3 has 16 amino acids. The DNA of the CDR3 is TGTGCCAGCAGTCCCTCGACAGGGGAAAGGGCCTACGAGCAGTACTTC. It codes for CASSPSTGERAYEQYF.

J is TRBJ2-2 and V is TRBV30; D is uncertain. CDR1 and CDR2 (germline): GTSNPN, SVGIG (reference sequence). The CDR3 has 12 residues. The ends were cut back, 3 bases at V and 2 bases at J, with 4 bases in the middle. Here the CDR3 DNA reads TGTGCCTGGAGGGTAAACACCGGGGAGCTGTTTTTT. Encoded protein: CAWRVNTGELFF. The full variable domain, with the rest looked up from reference TRBV30 and TRBJ2-2, is SQTIHQWPATLVQPVGSPLSLECTVEGTSNPNLYWYRQAAGRGLQLLFYSVGIGQISSEVPQNLSASRPQDRQFILSSKKLLLSDSGFYLCAWRVNTGELFFGEGSRLTVL.

This clonotype occurred a few times. This sequence joins TRBV9 and TRBJ2-7; perhaps TRBD2 as D (6 bases). Germline-derived CDR1 and CDR2 are SGDLS and YYNGEE. The CDR3 loop spans 14 amino acids. V was shortened by 3 bases and J by 3 bases, with 13 bases between the two germline ends. In nucleotides, the CDR3 is TGTGCCAGCAGCGCCCCTCGGCGGGACTACGAGCAGTACTTC. It yields the protein CASSAPRRDYEQYF.

This clonotype was observed a handful of times. The CDR3 reads CSVEGGLFYEQYF. DNA of the CDR3: TGCAGCGTTGAAGGTGGCCTGTTCTACGAGCAGTACTTC. This chain uses TRBV29-1 with TRBJ2-7; no definite D call. The length of the CDR3 is 13 residues. Germline assignment: CDR1 SQVTM and CDR2 ANQGSEA. Trimming pared 1 base from V and 3 bases from J, leaving 10 bases between.

DNA for the CDR3: TGCGCCAGCAGGGACGACTACGAGCAGTACTTC. Amino acids: CASRDDYEQYF. The rearrangement joins TRBV10-2 to TRBJ2-7, with D unclear. V lost 6 bases to trimming and J lost 3 bases, with 6 bases between them. In germline, CDR1 is WSHSY, CDR2 SAAADI. The CDR3 length is 11 residues.

V usage is TRBV15 and J usage is TRBJ1-1; D remains unclear. The germline V and J ends were trimmed by 1 base and 6 bases, with 9 bases remaining between them. The CDR3 length is 13 residues. Germline V CDR1 and CDR2: LNHNV, YYDKDF (reference sequence). Written as DNA, the CDR3 is TGTGCCACCAGCAGAGCAGCAGGCGCTGAAGCTTTCTTT. Translated, it gives CATSRAAGAEAFF.

This clonotype was counted between two and nine times. The chain employs TRBV28 and TRBJ2-1, with D hard to call. CDR1 and CDR2 (germline): MDHEN, SYDVKM. With 6 bases removed from V and 3 bases from J, the gap between germline ends came to 21 bases. The CDR3 length is 17 residues. The CDR3 sequence is CASREPPMGSGYNEQFF. The CDR3 nucleotides read TGTGCCAGCAGGGAACCCCCCATGGGCTCCGGCTACAATGAGCAGTTCTTC.

In its sample, this clonotype was seen a few times. This chain joins TRBV4-3 and TRBJ2-7, with D perhaps assigned TRBD1 or TRBD2 (5 bases each). The CDR3 has 15 residues. CDR1 and CDR2 from the germline V gene are LGHNA and YSLEER. The ends were cut back, 1 base at V and 4 bases at J, with 14 bases in the middle. The CDR3 DNA reads TGCGCCAGCAGCCAAGGACAGCGGCTTGGGTACGAGCAGTACTTC. This gives the protein CASSQGQRLGYEQYF.

This clonotype was seen more than once but under ten times. The rearrangement uses TRBV27 and TRBJ2-7, with D tentatively TRBD2 (6 bases). Per the germline V gene, CDR1 is MNHEY and CDR2 is SMNVEV (reference sequence). V gave up 1 base and J gave up 4 bases, with 14 bases separating them. This CDR3 has 15 residues. The CDR3 coding sequence is TGTGCCAGCAGTTTATTATGGCAGGGAGGTTACGAGCAGTACTTC. This codes for CASSLLWQGGYEQYF.

This clonotype appeared many times. The V call is TRBV20-1, the J call TRBJ1-6; no definite D call. This CDR3 is 13 amino acids long. CDR1 is DFQATT, CDR2 SNEGSKA, per germline (reference sequence). V gave up 2 bases and J gave up 10 bases, with 12 bases separating them. Here the CDR3 reads CSARRVEESPLHF. The CDR3 bases are TGCAGTGCTAGAAGGGTCGAGGAATCACCCCTCCACTTT.

This clonotype was seen only a few times. The J gene is TRBJ1-2, the V gene TRBV10-3; TRBD1 might be the D (5 bases). Germline V CDR1 and CDR2: ENHRY, SYGVKD. V was trimmed by 3 bases and J by 8 bases, leaving 13 bases between them. CDR3 length: 13 residues. CDR3: CAISDTGDWGYTF. The CDR3, as DNA: TGTGCCATCAGTGACACAGGTGACTGGGGCTACACCTTC.

This chain uses TRBV27 with TRBJ2-7; the match to TRBD2 covers 12 bases. From germline, CDR1 is MNHEY and CDR2 SMNVEV (reference sequence). This CDR3 is 17 amino acids long. Trimming cost V 3 bases and J 7 bases; bases outside gene matches: 13. This CDR3 reads CASSFDPSGRDVTEQYF. CDR3 DNA: TGTGCCAGCAGTTTCGATCCTAGCGGGAGGGACGTTACGGAGCAGTACTTC.

The chain uses TRBV4-1 and TRBJ2-1, with D perhaps matching TRBD1 or TRBD2 (5 bases each). CDR1 MGHRA and CDR2 YSYEKL come from the germline V gene. Trimming shortened V by 7 bases and J by 10 bases, and 14 bases separated the two germline ends. CDR3 length equals 12 residues. The CDR3 bases are TGCGCCAGCACCGACAGCGGCGGGGAGCAGTTCTTC. Translation gives CASTDSGGEQFF.